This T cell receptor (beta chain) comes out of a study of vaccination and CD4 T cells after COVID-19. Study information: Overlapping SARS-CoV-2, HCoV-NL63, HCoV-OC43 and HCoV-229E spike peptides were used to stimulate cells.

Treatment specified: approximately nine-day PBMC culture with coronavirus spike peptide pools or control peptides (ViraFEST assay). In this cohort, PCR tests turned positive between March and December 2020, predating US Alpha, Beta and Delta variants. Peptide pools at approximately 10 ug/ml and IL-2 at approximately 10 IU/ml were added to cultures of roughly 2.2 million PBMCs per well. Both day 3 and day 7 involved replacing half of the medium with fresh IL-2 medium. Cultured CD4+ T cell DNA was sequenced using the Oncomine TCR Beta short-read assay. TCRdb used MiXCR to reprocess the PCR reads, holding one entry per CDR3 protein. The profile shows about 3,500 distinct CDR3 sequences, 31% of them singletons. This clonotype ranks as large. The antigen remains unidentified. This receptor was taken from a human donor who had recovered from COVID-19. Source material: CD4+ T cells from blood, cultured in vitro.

CDR3 residues: CSARGQGADQPQHF. As DNA, the CDR3 is TGCAGTGCTAGGGGACAGGGGGCAGATCAGCCCCAGCATTTT. This chain connects TRBV20-1 to TRBJ1-5; 12 nucleotides align to TRBD1. The CDR3 extends over 14 amino acids. V lost 3 bases and J lost 5; bases outside the gene matches: 2. Per the germline V gene, CDR1 is DFQATT and CDR2 is SNEGSKA (reference sequence).